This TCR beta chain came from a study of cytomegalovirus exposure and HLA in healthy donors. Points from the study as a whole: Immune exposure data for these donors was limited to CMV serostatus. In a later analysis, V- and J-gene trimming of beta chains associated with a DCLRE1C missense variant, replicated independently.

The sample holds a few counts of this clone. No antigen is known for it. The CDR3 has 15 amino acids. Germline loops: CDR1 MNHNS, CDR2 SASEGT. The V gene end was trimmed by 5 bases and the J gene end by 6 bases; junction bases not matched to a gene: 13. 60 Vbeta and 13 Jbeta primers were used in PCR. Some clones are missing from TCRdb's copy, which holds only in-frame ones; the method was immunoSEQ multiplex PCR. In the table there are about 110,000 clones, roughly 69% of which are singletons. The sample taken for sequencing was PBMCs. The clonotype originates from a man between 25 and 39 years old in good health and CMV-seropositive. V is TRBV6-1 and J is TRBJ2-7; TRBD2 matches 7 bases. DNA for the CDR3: TGTGCCAGCAGTTCGATGGGGACTATTGTAGGCGAGCAGTACTTC. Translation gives CASSSMGTIVGEQYF.